The 18 T cell receptor beta chains below all came from one sample that was sequenced in a study of technical replicates of blood from four donors. This table comes from immunoSEQ multiplex PCR, and its TCRdb copy is limited to in-frame clones, with some not included. The sample comprises tens of thousands of clones, just over 95% of which are singletons, and 0.2% rests with the top ten. Input material: T cells isolated from PBMCs. These receptors were taken from a human donor in good health.

The chain joins TRBV19 to TRBJ2-2; a weak D match, TRBD2 (5 bases). The V end lost 6 bases, the J end lost 6 bases, and 8 bases lay between the germline ends. Germline loops: CDR1 LNHDA, CDR2 SQIVND (reference sequence). This CDR3 comprises 12 residues. The CDR3 DNA reads as TGTGCCAGTAGGGGAGACCCCGGGGAGCTGTTTTTT. Translation gives CASRGDPGELFF.

This sequence joins TRBV7-2 and TRBJ2-5; tentatively, D is TRBD2 (5 bases). Germline assignment: CDR1 SGHTA and CDR2 FQGNSA. V was pared by 1 base and J by 2 bases, with 11 bases between. The CDR3 runs 15 residues. The CDR3 is CASSLGLGSQETQYF. The CDR3 DNA follows: TGTGCCAGCAGCTTAGGGTTGGGGAGTCAAGAGACCCAGTACTTC.

This chain links TRBV7-9 with TRBJ2-7, with 7 bases fitting TRBD1. Germline lookup yields CDR1 SEHNR and CDR2 FQNEAQ (reference sequence). This CDR3 is 14 amino acids long. The junction had 6 bases not matched to a gene; V was cut back by 5 bases and J by 2 bases. CDR3 amino acids: CASSKTGYPYEQYF. CDR3 coding DNA: TGTGCCAGCAGCAAGACAGGGTACCCCTACGAGCAGTACTTC.

This sequence joins TRBV7-2 and TRBJ2-7; 7 bases are a match to TRBD1. Per germline, CDR1 SGHTA and CDR2 FQGNSA. V shed 2 bases and J 0 bases; nucleotides not matched to a gene: 4. The CDR3 spans 15 residues. Here the CDR3 reads CASSLQTGPSYEQYF. As DNA, the CDR3 is TGTGCCAGCAGCTTACAGACAGGGCCCTCCTACGAGCAGTACTTC.

V usage is TRBV11-2 and J usage is TRBJ1-2, with 11 bases fitting TRBD1. Germline loops: CDR1 SGHAT, CDR2 FQNNGV. Trimming removed 6 bases from V and 6 bases from J; junction bases left unmatched: 12. The CDR3 is 16 amino acids. The chain's CDR3 is CASRHPGQGVVDGYTF. The DNA of the CDR3 is TGTGCCAGCAGACACCCGGGACAGGGGGTAGTTGATGGCTACACCTTC.

This clone was observed a single time. The chain recombines TRBV19 with TRBJ1-2, with D possibly matching TRBD1 (6 bases). The CDR3 sequence is 14 residues long. The germline V gene encodes CDR1 LNHDA and CDR2 SQIVND (reference sequence). V lost 3 bases to trimming and J lost 12 bases, with 20 bases between them. CDR3 in amino acids: CASSIRAGRQANTF. The CDR3 DNA is TGTGCCAGTAGTATTAGAGCCGGAAGACAGGCAAACACCTTC.

V and J are TRBV27 and TRBJ1-5, with a tentative D call TRBD1 (5 bases). The V gene lost 8 bases and the J gene lost 5 bases, with 13 bases spanning the gap. CDR3 length equals 13 residues. The germline V gene encodes CDR1 MNHEY and CDR2 SMNVEV (reference sequence). The DNA of the CDR3 is TGTGCCAGCTCACCGTCGGGGGATCAGCCCCAGCATTTT. Protein: CASSPSGDQPQHF.

V and J are TRBV4-1 and TRBJ2-7; TRBD2 matches at 7 bases. The CDR3 runs 15 residues. V lost 7 bases to trimming and J lost 3 bases; unmatched junction nucleotides: 12. Germline V gene lookup returns CDR1 MGHRA and CDR2 YSYEKL. The CDR3 nucleotides are TGCGCCAGCACCCGAGAGTGGGAGGGCGACTACGAGCAGTACTTC. This codes for CASTREWEGDYEQYF.

The V gene is TRBV5-4, the J gene TRBJ1-1, with 12 nucleotides matching TRBD1. With V trimmed by 4 bases and J by 3 bases, 4 bases remained unmatched. Germline assignment: CDR1 SGHNT and CDR2 YYREEE (reference sequence). This CDR3 region has 15 residues. Written as DNA, the CDR3 is TGTGCCAGCAGCCGGGGACAGGGGGCATACACTGAAGCTTTCTTT. It codes for CASSRGQGAYTEAFF.

This clone was counted once. The J gene is TRBJ1-5, the V gene TRBV6-1; D may be TRBD1 (5 bases). Per the germline V gene, CDR1 is MNHNS and CDR2 is SASEGT. The CDR3 loop spans 17 amino acids. With 1 base removed from V and 5 bases from J, the gap between germline ends came to 18 bases. CDR3 residues: CASSEGPWRGSDQPQHF. DNA for the CDR3: TGTGCCAGCAGTGAAGGCCCCTGGAGGGGCAGTGATCAGCCCCAGCATTTT.

V and J are TRBV6-1 and TRBJ2-1, with 7 bases aligning to TRBD2. Germline CDR1 reads MNHNS; CDR2 reads SASEGT. CDR3 size: 14 residues. V lost 6 bases and J lost 5; bases outside the gene matches: 7. The CDR3 bases are TGTGCCAGCAGCCCCGGGAGGAAAAACAATGAGCAGTTCTTC. The encoded protein is CASSPGRKNNEQFF.

DNA for the CDR3: TGTGCCAGCAGCTTAAATCTCGCTAGCGGGAGTCTACGGTCCTACAATGAGCAGTTCTTC. This sequence encodes CASSLNLASGSLRSYNEQFF. The gene calls are TRBV7-6 and TRBJ2-1; TRBD2 agrees at 10 bases. Germline V CDR1 and CDR2: SGHVS, FNYEAQ. The CDR3 sequence is 20 residues long. V gave up 2 bases and J gave up 1 base; unmatched junction bases: 14.

V usage is TRBV6-5 and J usage is TRBJ2-7; TRBD1 aligns across 7 bases. CDR1 MNHEY and CDR2 SVGAGI come from the germline V gene. This CDR3 is built from 14 residues. The V gene end was trimmed by 5 bases and the J gene end by 6 bases; junction bases not matched to a gene: 10. For the CDR3, the DNA is TGTGCCAGCAGTCCTGGTAGGGGGCAGACCGAGCAGTACTTC. Translating it yields CASSPGRGQTEQYF.

This chain links TRBV19 with TRBJ1-6, with a weak D call TRBD1 (6 bases). This CDR3 spans 17 amino acids. Germline V gene data show CDR1 as LNHDA and CDR2 as SQIVND (reference sequence). The V gene lost 3 bases and the J gene lost 0 bases, with 12 bases spanning the gap. The CDR3 DNA sequence: TGTGCCAGTAGTATCCTAGCGGACAGCTCCTATAATTCACCCCTCCACTTT. Encoded protein: CASSILADSSYNSPLHF.

This clone came up once. The rearrangement joins TRBV11-3 to TRBJ1-4; 7 nucleotides match TRBD1. CDR3 length equals 18 residues. Per germline, CDR1 SGHNT and CDR2 YENEEA. V shed 5 bases, J shed 0 bases, and the junction held 12 bases outside the gene matches. The CDR3 spells CASSPNRGTEATNEKLFF. In DNA, the CDR3 is TGTGCCAGCAGCCCGAACAGAGGGACAGAAGCAACTAATGAAAAACTGTTTTTT. Full variable domain (rest looked up from reference TRBV11-3 and TRBJ1-4): EAGVVQSPRYKIIEKKQPVAFWCNPISGHNTLYWYLQNLGQGPELLIRYENEEAVDDSQLPKDRFSAERLKGVDSTLKIQPAELGDSAVYLCASSPNRGTEATNEKLFFGSGTQLSVL.

Written as DNA, the CDR3 is TGTGCCCTGACTGGTGGTGTCAACGTCCTGACTTTC. Residues: CALTGGVNVLTF. The chain recombines TRBV30 with TRBJ2-6, with D uncertain. The CDR3 loop spans 12 amino acids. In germline, CDR1 is GTSNPN, CDR2 SVGIG (reference sequence). The V end lost 8 bases, the J end lost 9 bases, and 14 bases lay between the germline ends.

Comment on this clone: This same CDR3 is encoded by further DNA sequences in the sample. The chain combines TRBV5-1 with TRBJ2-7, with TRBD1 as a possible D gene (5 bases). CDR3 length equals 15 residues. Germline V lookup: CDR1 SGHRS, CDR2 YFSETQ. V was cut by 0 bases and J by 1 base, with 11 bases left in between. CDR3 region: CASSLGQGSSYEQYF. The CDR3 nucleotides read TGCGCCAGCAGCTTGGGCCAGGGCTCATCCTACGAGCAGTACTTC.

V and J are TRBV18 and TRBJ1-1; maybe TRBD1 (5 bases). The CDR3 extends over 15 amino acids. Germline V gives CDR1 KGHSH, CDR2 LQKENI. V was clipped by 5 bases and J by 5 bases, with 18 bases between them. The CDR3 DNA reads TGTGCCAGCTCAATTCTTCGGGGGGGAGAAACTGAAGCTTTCTTT. Its translation: CASSILRGGETEAFF.